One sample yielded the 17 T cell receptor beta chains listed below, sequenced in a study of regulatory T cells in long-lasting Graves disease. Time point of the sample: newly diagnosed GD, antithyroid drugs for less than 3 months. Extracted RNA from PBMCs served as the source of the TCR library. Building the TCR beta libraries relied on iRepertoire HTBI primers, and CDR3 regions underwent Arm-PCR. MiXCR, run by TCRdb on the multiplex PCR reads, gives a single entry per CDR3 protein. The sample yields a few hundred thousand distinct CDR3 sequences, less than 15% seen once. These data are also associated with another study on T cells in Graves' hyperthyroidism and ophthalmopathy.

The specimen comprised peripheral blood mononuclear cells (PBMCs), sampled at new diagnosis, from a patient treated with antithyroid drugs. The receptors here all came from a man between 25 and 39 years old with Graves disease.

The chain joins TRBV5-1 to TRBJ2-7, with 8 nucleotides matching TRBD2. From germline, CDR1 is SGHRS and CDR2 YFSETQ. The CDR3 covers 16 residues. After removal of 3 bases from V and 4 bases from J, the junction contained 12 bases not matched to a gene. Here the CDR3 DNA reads TGCGCCAGCAGCTACTTGGGAGGTGAGCGGGAGTACGAGCAGTACTTC. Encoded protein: CASSYLGGEREYEQYF.

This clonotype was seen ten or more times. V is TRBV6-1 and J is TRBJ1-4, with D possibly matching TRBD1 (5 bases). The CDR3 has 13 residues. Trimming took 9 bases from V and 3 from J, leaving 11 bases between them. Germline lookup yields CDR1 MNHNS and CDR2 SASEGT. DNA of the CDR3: TGTGCCAGGGGGGGGGGACCTAATGAAAAACTGTTTTTT. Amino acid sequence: CARGGGPNEKLFF.

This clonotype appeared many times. The CDR3 DNA reads as TGTGCCAGCAGCTCCAGGCCCTACGAGCAGTACTTC. Translating it yields CASSSRPYEQYF. J is TRBJ2-7 and V is TRBV7-9, with D hard to call. CDR1 and CDR2 from the germline V gene are SEHNR and FQNEAQ (reference sequence). This CDR3 has 12 residues. The V and J ends lost 4 bases and 2 bases respectively, with 6 bases between them.

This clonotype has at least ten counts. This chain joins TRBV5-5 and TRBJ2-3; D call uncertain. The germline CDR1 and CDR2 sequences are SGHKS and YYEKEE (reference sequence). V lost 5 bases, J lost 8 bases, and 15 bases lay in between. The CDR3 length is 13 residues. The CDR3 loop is CASRFAGSLTQYF. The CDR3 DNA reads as TGTGCCAGCAGATTCGCCGGATCCCTTACGCAGTATTTT.

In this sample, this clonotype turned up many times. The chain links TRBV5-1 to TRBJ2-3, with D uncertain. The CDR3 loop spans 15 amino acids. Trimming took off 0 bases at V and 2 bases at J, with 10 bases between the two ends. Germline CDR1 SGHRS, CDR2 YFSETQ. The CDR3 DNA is TGCGCCAGCAGCTTGGACGGCTACTTCACAGATACGCAGTATTTT. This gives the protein CASSLDGYFTDTQYF.

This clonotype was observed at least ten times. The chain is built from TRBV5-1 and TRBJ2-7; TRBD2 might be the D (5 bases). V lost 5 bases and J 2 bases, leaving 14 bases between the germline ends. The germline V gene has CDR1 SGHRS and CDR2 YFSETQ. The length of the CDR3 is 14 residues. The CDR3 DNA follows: TGCGCCAGCAGACCCGGACTCGGCCCCTACGAGCAGTACTTC. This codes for CASRPGLGPYEQYF.

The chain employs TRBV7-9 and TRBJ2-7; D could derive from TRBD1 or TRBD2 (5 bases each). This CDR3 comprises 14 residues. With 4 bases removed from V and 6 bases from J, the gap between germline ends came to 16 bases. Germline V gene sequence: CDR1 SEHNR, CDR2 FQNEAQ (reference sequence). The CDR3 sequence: CASSSRARDVEQYF. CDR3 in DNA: TGTGCCAGCAGCTCCCGGGCCCGGGACGTCGAGCAGTACTTC.

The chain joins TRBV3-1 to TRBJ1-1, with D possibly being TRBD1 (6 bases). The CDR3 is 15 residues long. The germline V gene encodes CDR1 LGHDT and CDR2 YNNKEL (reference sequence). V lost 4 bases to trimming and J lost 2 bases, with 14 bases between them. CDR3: CASSPLWDTNTEAFF. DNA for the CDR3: TGTGCCAGCAGCCCTTTGTGGGACACCAACACTGAAGCTTTCTTT.

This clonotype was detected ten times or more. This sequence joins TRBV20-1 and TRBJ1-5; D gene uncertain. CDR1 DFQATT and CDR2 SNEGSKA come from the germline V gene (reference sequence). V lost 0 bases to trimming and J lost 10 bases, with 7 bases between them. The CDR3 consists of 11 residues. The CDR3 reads CSARDRDPQHF. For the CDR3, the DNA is TGCAGTGCTAGAGATCGTGATCCCCAGCATTTT.

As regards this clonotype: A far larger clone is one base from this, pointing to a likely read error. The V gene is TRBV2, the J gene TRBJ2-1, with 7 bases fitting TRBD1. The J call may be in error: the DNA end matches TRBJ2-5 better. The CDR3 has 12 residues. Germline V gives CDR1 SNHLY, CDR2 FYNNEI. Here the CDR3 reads CVARDRKETQYF. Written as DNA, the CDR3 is TGTGTCGCCCGGGACAGAAAAGAGACCCAGTACTTC.

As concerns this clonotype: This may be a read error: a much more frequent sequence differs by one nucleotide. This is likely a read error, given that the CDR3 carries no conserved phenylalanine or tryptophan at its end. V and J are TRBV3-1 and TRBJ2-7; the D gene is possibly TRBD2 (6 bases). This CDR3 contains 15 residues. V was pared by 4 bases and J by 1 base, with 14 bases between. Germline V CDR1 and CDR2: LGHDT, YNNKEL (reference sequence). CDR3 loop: CASSPRVGGSYEQYL. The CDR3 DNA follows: TGTGCCAGCAGCCCCCGGGTCGGGGGATCCTACGAGCAGTACCTC.

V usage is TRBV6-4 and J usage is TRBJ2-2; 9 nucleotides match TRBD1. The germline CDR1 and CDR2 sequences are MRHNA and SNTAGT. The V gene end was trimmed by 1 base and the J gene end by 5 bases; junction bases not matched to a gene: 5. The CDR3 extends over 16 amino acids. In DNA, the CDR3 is TGTGCCAGCAGTGACTTTGGGACAGGGCATACCGGGGAGCTGTTTTTT. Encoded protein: CASSDFGTGHTGELFF.

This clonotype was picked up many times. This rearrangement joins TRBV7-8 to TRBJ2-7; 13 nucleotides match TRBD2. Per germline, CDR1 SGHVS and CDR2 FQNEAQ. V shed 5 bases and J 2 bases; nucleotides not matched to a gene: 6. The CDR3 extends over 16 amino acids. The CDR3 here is CASSLPGTSGAYEQYF. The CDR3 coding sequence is TGTGCCAGCAGCCTCCCCGGGACTAGCGGGGCCTACGAGCAGTACTTC. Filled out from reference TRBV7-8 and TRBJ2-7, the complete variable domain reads GAGVSQSPRYKVAKRGQDVALRCDPISGHVSLFWYQQALGQGPEFLTYFQNEAQLDKSGLPSDRFFAERPEGSVSTLKIQRTQQEDSAVYLCASSLPGTSGAYEQYFGPGTRLTVT.

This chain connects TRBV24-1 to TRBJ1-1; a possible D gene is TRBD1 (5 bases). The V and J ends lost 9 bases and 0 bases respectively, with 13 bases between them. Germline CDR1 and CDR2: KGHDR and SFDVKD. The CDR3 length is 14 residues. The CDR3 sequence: CATSPGPMNTEAFF. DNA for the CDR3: TGTGCCACCTCCCCGGGGCCTATGAACACTGAAGCTTTCTTT.

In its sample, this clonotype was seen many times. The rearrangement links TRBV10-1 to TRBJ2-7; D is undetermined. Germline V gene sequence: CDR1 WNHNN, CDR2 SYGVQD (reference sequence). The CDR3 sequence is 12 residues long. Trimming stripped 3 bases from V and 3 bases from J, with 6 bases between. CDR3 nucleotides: TGCGCCAGCAGTGATAACGACTACGAGCAGTACTTC. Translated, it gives CASSDNDYEQYF.

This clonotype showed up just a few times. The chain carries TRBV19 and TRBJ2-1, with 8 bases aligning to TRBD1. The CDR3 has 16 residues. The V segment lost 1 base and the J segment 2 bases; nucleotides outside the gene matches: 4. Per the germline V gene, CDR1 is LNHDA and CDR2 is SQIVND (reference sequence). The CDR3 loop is CASSIVGTGPYNEQFF. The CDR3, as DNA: TGTGCCAGTAGTATAGTAGGGACAGGCCCCTACAATGAGCAGTTCTTC.

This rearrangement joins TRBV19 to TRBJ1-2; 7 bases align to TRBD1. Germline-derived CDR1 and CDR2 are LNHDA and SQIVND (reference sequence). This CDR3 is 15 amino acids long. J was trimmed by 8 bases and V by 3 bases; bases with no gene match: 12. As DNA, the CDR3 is TGTGCCAGTAGTATTGCGGGACAGCTCGGCGGCGGCTACACCTTC. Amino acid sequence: CASSIAGQLGGGYTF.